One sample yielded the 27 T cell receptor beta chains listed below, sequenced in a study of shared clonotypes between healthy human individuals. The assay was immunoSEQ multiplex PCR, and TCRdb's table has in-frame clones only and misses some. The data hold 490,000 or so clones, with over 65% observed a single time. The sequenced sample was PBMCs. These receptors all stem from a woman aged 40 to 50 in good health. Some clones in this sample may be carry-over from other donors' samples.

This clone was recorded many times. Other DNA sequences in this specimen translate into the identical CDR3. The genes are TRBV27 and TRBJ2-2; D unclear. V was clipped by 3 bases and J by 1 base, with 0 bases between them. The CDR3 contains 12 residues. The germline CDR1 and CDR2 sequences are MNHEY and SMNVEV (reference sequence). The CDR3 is CASSLNTGELFF. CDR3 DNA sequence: TGTGCCAGCAGTTTGAACACCGGGGAGCTGTTTTTT.

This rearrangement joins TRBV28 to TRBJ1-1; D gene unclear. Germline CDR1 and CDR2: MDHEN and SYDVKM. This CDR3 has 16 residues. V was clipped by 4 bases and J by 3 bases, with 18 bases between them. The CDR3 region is CASSSRQGPGDTEAFF. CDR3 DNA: TGTGCCAGCAGTTCGCGACAAGGACCCGGAGACACTGAAGCTTTCTTT.

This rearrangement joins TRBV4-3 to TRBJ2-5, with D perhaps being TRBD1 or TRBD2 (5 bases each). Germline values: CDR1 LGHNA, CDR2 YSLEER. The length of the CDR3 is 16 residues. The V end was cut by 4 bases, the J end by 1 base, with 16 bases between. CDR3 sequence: CASSRGNRDPQETQYF. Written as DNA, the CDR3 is TGCGCCAGCAGCCGAGGAAACCGGGACCCCCAAGAGACCCAGTACTTC.

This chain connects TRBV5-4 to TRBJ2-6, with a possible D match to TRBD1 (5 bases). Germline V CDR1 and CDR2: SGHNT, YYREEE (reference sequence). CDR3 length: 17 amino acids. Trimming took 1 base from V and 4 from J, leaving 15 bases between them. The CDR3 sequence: CASSLRREIGGANVLTF. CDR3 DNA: TGTGCCAGCAGCTTGCGCAGGGAAATTGGGGGGGCCAACGTCCTGACTTTC.

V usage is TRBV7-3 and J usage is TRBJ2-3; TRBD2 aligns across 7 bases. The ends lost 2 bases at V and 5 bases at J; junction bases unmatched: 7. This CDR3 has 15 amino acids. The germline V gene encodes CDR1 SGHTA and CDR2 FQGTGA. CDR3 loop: CASSLASGTIDTQYF. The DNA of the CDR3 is TGTGCCAGCAGCTTAGCCAGCGGGACGATAGATACGCAGTATTTT. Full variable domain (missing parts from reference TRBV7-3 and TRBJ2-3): GAGVSQTPSNKVTEKGKYVELRCDPISGHTALYWYRQSLGQGPEFLIYFQGTGAADDSGLPNDRFFAVRPEGSVSTLKIQRTERGDSAVYLCASSLASGTIDTQYFGPGTRLTVL.

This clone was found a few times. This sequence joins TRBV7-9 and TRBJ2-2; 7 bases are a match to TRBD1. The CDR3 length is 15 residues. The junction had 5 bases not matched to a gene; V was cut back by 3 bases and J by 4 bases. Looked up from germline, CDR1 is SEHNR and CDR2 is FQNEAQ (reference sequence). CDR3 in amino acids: CASSFDRQGTGELFF. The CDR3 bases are TGTGCCAGCAGCTTCGATCGACAGGGCACCGGGGAGCTGTTTTTT.

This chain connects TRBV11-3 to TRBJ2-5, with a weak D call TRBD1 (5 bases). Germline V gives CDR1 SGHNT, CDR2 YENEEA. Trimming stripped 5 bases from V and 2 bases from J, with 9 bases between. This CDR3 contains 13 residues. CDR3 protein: CASSRRAQETQYF. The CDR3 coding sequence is TGTGCCAGCAGCCGCAGGGCACAAGAGACCCAGTACTTC.

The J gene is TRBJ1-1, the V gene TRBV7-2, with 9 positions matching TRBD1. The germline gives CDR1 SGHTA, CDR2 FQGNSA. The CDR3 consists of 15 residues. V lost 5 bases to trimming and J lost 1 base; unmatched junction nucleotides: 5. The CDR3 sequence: CASSLRQGENTEAFF. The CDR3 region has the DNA TGTGCCAGCAGCCTGCGACAGGGGGAGAACACTGAAGCTTTCTTT.

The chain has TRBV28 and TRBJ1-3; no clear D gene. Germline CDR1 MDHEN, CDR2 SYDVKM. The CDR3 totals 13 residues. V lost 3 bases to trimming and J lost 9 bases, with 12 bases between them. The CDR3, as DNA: TGTGCCAGCAGTTTCCCCGTAGACGGCACCATATATTTT. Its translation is CASSFPVDGTIYF.

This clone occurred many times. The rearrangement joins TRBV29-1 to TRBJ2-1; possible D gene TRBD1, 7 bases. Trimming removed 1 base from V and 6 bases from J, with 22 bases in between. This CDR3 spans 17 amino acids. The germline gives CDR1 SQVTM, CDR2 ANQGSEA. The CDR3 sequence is CSVEAPRERQGVNEQFF. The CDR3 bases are TGCAGCGTTGAAGCTCCACGGGAGAGACAGGGTGTCAATGAGCAGTTCTTC.

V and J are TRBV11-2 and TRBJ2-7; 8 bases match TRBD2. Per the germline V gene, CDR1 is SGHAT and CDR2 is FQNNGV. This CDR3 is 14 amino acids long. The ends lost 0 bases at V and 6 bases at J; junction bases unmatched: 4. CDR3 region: CASSLDRREGEQYF. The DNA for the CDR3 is TGTGCCAGCAGCTTAGACCGACGGGAGGGCGAGCAGTACTTC. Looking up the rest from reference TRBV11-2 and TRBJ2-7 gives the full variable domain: EAGVAQSPRYKIIEKRQSVAFWCNPISGHATLYWYQQILGQGPKLLIQFQNNGVVDDSQLPKDRFSAERLKGVDSTLKIQPAKLEDSAVYLCASSLDRREGEQYFGPGTRLTVT.

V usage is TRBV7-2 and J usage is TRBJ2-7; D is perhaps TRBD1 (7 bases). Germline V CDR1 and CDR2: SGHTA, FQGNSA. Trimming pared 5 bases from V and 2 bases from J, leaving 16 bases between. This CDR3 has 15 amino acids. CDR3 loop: CASSLQGGVTYEQYF. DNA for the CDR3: TGTGCCAGCAGCCTCCAGGGGGGAGTCACCTACGAGCAGTACTTC.

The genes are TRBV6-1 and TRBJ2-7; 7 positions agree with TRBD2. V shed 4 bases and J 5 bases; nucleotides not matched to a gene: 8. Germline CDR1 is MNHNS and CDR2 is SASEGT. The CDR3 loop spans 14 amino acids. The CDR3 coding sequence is TGTGCCAGCAGTGTCTCGCGGGAGAGAAACGAGCAGTACTTC. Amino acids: CASSVSRERNEQYF.

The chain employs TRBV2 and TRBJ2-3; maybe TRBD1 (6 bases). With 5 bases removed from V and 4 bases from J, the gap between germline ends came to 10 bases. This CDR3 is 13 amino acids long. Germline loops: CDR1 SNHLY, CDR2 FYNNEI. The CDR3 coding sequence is TGTGCCAGCAGTAAACAGGGTGCAGATACGCAGTATTTT. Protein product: CASSKQGADTQYF.

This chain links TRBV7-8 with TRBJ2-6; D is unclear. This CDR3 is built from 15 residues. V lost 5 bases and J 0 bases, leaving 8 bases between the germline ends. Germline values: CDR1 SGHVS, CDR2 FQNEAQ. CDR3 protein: CASSPRGSGANVLTF. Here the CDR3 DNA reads TGTGCCAGCAGCCCACGTGGCTCTGGGGCCAACGTCCTGACTTTC.

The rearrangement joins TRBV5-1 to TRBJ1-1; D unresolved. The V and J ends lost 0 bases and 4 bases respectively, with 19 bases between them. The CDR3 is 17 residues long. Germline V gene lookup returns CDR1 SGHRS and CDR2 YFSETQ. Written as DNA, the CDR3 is TGCGCCAGCAGCTTGGCCGCTGTCGGGTCCGTGAGCACTGAAGCTTTCTTT. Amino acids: CASSLAAVGSVSTEAFF.

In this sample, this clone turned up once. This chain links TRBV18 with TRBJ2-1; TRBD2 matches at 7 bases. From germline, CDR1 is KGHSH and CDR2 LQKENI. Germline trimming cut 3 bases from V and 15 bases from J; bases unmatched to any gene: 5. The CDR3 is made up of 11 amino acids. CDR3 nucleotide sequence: TGTGCCAGCTCACCCGGGGAGGGTCTGTTCTTC. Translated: CASSPGEGLFF.

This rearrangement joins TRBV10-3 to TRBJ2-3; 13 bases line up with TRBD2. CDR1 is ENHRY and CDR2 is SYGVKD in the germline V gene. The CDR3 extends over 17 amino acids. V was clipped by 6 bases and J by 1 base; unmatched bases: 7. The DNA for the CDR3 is TGTGCCATCAGACGGACTAGCGGGAGTACGGGCACAGATACGCAGTATTTT. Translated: CAIRRTSGSTGTDTQYF.

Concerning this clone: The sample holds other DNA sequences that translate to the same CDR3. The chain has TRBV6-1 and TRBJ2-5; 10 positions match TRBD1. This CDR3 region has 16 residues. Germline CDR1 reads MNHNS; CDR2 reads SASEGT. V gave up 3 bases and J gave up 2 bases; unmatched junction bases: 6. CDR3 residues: CASSETTGGWQETQYF. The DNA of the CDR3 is TGTGCCAGCAGTGAGACGACAGGGGGCTGGCAAGAGACCCAGTACTTC.

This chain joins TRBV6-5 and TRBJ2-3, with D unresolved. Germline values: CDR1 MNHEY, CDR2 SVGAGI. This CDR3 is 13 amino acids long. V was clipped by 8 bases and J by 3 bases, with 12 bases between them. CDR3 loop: CASREVGTDTQYF. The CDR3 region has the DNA TGTGCCAGCCGCGAAGTGGGAACAGATACGCAGTATTTT.

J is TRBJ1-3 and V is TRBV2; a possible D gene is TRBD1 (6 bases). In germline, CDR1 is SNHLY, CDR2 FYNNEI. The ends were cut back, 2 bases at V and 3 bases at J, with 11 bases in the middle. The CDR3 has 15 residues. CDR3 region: CASSESGVGGNTIYF. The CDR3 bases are TGTGCCAGCAGTGAATCAGGGGTCGGTGGAAACACCATATATTTT.

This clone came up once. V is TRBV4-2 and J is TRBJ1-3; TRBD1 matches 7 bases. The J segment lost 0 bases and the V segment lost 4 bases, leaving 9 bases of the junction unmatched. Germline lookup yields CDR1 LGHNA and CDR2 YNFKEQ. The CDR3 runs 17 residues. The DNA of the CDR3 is TGTGCCAGCAGCCGATCGGGACAGCCCGTCTCTGGAAACACCATATATTTT. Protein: CASSRSGQPVSGNTIYF.

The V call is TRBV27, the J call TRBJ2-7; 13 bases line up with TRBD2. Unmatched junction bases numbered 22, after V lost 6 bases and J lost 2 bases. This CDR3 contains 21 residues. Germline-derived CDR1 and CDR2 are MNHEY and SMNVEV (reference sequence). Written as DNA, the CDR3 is TGTGCCAGCAGGGGGATGGGACAGCCCCGTACCGGGACTAGCGGGACCTACGAGCAGTACTTC. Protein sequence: CASRGMGQPRTGTSGTYEQYF.

CDR3 residues: CASSTRVGNLWLHTF. The CDR3, as DNA: TGTGCCAGCAGTACTCGGGTCGGCAATTTATGGCTACACACCTTC. The chain couples TRBV28 to TRBJ1-2; D is unresolved. The CDR3 totals 15 residues. V was cut by 5 bases and J by 12 bases, with 25 bases left in between. Germline CDR1 MDHEN, CDR2 SYDVKM.

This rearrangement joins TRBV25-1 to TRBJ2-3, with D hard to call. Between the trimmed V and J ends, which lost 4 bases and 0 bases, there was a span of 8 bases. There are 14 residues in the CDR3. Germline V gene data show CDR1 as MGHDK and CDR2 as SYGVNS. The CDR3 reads CASSVQSSTDTQYF. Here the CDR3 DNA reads TGTGCCAGCAGTGTGCAGTCTAGCACAGATACGCAGTATTTT.

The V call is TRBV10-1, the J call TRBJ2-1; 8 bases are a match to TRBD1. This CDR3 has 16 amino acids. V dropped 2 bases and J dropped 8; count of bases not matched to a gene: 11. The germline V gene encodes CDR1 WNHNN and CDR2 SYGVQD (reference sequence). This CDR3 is CASSELDRGDGDEQFF. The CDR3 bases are TGCGCCAGCAGTGAGCTTGACAGGGGAGACGGGGATGAGCAGTTCTTC.

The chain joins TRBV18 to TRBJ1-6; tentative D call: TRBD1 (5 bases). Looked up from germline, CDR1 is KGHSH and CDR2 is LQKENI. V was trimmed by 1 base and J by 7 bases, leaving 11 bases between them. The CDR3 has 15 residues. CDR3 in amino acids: CASSPRSGMNSPLHF. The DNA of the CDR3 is TGTGCCAGCTCACCACGGTCAGGGATGAATTCACCCCTCCACTTT.